The 8 T cell receptor beta chains reported below all come from one sample, sequenced in a study of blood T cells in healthy people across ages. For the second PCR, which ran for 7 to 11 cycles, a sample-barcoded 5' primer and a J-beta primer mix were used. TCRdb processed the 5' RACE reads anew with MiXCR; each CDR3 protein has one entry. This sample yields roughly 680,000 distinct CDR3 sequences, of which 20% to 25% are seen a single time; 3.5% to 4% belongs to the top ten. The source material was blood. The origin of the receptors is a man between 70 and 80 years old in good health.

The gene calls are TRBV3-1 and TRBJ2-7; 11 bases line up with TRBD2. The CDR3 loop spans 16 amino acids. Germline V CDR1 and CDR2: LGHDT, YNNKEL (reference sequence). V shed 1 base, J shed 2 bases, and the junction held 4 bases outside the gene matches. In DNA, the CDR3 is TGTGCCAGCAGCCAAGGACTAGCGGGAACCGCCTACGAGCAGTACTTC. Protein product: CASSQGLAGTAYEQYF.

There are many counts of this clonotype. The J gene is TRBJ2-1, the V gene TRBV20-1; D is ambiguous. Trimming shortened V by 1 base and J by 0 bases, and 16 bases separated the two germline ends. Germline CDR1 is DFQATT and CDR2 is SNEGSKA (reference sequence). The CDR3 runs 17 residues. The CDR3 protein is CSARGTKDGFSYNEQFF. The CDR3 bases are TGCAGTGCTAGAGGTACGAAGGACGGCTTCTCCTACAATGAGCAGTTCTTC.

V usage is TRBV6-6 and J usage is TRBJ2-5, with D perhaps assigned TRBD1 or TRBD2 (5 bases each). V was pared by 4 bases and J by 2 bases, with 17 bases between. CDR3 length equals 16 residues. The germline V gene encodes CDR1 MNHNY and CDR2 SVGAGI (reference sequence). This CDR3 is CASSSGPGRGQETQYF. CDR3 nucleotide sequence: TGTGCCAGCAGTTCAGGCCCGGGGCGAGGGCAAGAGACCCAGTACTTC.

The sample holds many counts of this clonotype. The V gene is TRBV9, the J gene TRBJ2-1; 8 bases are a match to TRBD2. The CDR3 consists of 12 residues. CDR1 and CDR2 from the germline V gene are SGDLS and YYNGEE. Germline trimming cut 3 bases from V and 12 bases from J; bases unmatched to any gene: 5. DNA for the CDR3: TGTGCCAGCAGCGCAGGAAGCGGGAGGCAGTTCTTC. This translates into CASSAGSGRQFF.

The V call is TRBV3-1, the J call TRBJ2-1; possible D gene TRBD2, 5 bases. Germline CDR1 reads LGHDT; CDR2 reads YNNKEL (reference sequence). CDR3 length: 13 residues. V lost 9 bases and J 0 bases, leaving 9 bases between the germline ends. The CDR3 region is CASGESSYNEQFF. In DNA, the CDR3 is TGTGCCAGTGGGGAGAGCTCCTACAATGAGCAGTTCTTC.

This sequence joins TRBV7-9 and TRBJ2-3, with 11 bases lining up with TRBD2. The CDR3 has 15 amino acids. Trimming at V came to 5 bases and at J to 5 bases, leaving 6 bases not matched to a gene. From germline, CDR1 is SEHNR and CDR2 FQNEAQ (reference sequence). For the CDR3, the DNA is TGTGCCAGCAGCCCACTAGCGGGAGCGTTAGATACGCAGTATTTT. Encoded protein: CASSPLAGALDTQYF. The variable domain in full, with the rest retrieved from reference TRBV7-9 and TRBJ2-3, is DTGVSQNPRHKITKRGQNVTFRCDPISEHNRLYWYRQTLGQGPEFLTYFQNEAQLEKSRLLSDRFSAERPKGSFSTLEIQRTEQGDSAMYLCASSPLAGALDTQYFGPGTRLTVL.

This clonotype turned up a few times. The chain links TRBV6-1 to TRBJ2-1, with 8 bases lining up with TRBD1. The CDR3 is 16 amino acids. The V gene's germline CDR1 is MNHNS and CDR2 SASEGT. Losses at the gene ends were 6 bases for V and 0 bases for J; bases not matched to a gene: 7. CDR3 sequence reads: CASRLGQGSSYNEQFF. For the CDR3, the DNA is TGTGCCAGCAGACTAGGACAGGGATCCTCCTACAATGAGCAGTTCTTC.

This clonotype was recorded a few times. The chain combines TRBV4-2 with TRBJ2-3; 15 bases match TRBD2. The ends lost 3 bases at V and 0 bases at J; junction bases unmatched: 1. The CDR3 has 17 amino acids. The germline gives CDR1 LGHNA, CDR2 YNFKEQ. The chain's CDR3 is CASSHGLAGGSTDTQYF. The CDR3 region has the DNA TGTGCCAGCAGCCATGGACTAGCGGGAGGGAGCACAGATACGCAGTATTTT.